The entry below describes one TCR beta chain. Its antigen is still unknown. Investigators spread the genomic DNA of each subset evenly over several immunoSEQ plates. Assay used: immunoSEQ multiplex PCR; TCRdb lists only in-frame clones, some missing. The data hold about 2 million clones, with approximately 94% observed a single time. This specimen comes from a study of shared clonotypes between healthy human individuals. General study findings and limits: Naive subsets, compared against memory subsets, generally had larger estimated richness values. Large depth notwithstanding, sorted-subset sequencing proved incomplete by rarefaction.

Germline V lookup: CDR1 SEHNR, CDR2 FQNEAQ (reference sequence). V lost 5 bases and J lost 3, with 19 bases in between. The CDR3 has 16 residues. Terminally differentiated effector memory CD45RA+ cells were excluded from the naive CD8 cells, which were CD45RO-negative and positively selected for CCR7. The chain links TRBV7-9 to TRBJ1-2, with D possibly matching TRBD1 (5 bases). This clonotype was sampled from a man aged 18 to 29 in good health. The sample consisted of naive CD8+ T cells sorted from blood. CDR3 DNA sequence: TGTGCCAGCAGCCCCAACGAAGACAGCCCGGACTATGGCTACACCTTC. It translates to CASSPNEDSPDYGYTF.